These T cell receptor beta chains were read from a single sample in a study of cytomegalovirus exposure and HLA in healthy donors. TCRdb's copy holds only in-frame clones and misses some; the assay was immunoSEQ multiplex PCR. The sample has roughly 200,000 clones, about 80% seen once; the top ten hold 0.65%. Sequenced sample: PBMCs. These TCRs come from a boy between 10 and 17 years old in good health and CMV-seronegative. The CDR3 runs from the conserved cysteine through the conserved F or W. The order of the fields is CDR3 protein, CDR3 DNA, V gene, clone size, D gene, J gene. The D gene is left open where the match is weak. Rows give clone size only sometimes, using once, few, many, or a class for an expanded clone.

CDR3 protein: CAGSLSSRGLTTGEKLFF
CDR3 DNA: TGTGCCGGCAGCTTGTCTAGCCGGGGTCTAACTACGGGTGAAAAACTGTTTTTT
V gene: TRBV5-6
clone size: once
D gene: -
J gene: TRBJ1-4

CDR3 protein: CASSLVAEGADGYTF
CDR3 DNA: TGCGCCAGCAGCTTGGTGGCTGAGGGGGCGGATGGCTACACCTTC
V gene: TRBV5-1
clone size: once
D gene: TRBD1
J gene: TRBJ1-2

CDR3 protein: CAWSVRTLAEAFF
CDR3 DNA: TGTGCCTGGAGTGTTCGTACTCTCGCTGAAGCTTTCTTT
V gene: TRBV30
clone size: -
D gene: -
J gene: TRBJ1-1

CDR3 protein: CASSVAGTSGGVRTDTQYF
CDR3 DNA: TGTGCCAGCAGCGTAGCTGGGACTAGCGGGGGGGTAAGGACAGATACGCAGTATTTT
V gene: TRBV9
clone size: -
D gene: TRBD2
J gene: TRBJ2-3

CDR3 protein: CATSRSEQGFEQYF
CDR3 DNA: TGTGCCACCAGCAGATCGGAGCAGGGTTTTGAGCAGTACTTC
V gene: TRBV15
clone size: few
D gene: -
J gene: TRBJ2-7

CDR3 protein: CASSLPRSPLAIDTEAFF
CDR3 DNA: TGTGCCAGCAGTTTGCCGCGCTCGCCACTTGCGATAGACACTGAAGCTTTCTTT
V gene: TRBV28
clone size: -
D gene: -
J gene: TRBJ1-1

CDR3 protein: CASSGIENTEAFF
CDR3 DNA: TGTGCCAGCAGCGGTATTGAGAACACTGAAGCTTTCTTT
V gene: TRBV6-4
clone size: few
D gene: -
J gene: TRBJ1-1

CDR3 protein: CASSEGQDNSPLHF
CDR3 DNA: TGTGCCAGCAGCGAGGGACAGGATAATTCACCCCTCCACTTT
V gene: TRBV9
clone size: -
D gene: TRBD1
J gene: TRBJ1-6

CDR3 protein: CARSILGGVRVGNTIYF
CDR3 DNA: TGTGCCAGGTCGATCTTAGGGGGAGTACGGGTCGGAAACACCATATATTTT
V gene: TRBV6-7
clone size: few
D gene: -
J gene: TRBJ1-3

CDR3 protein: CASSPGQTYGYTF
CDR3 DNA: TGTGCCAGCAGCCCGGGACAGACGTATGGCTACACCTTC
V gene: TRBV27
clone size: -
D gene: TRBD1
J gene: TRBJ1-2

CDR3 protein: CASSLVAIQGKDEQFF
CDR3 DNA: TGTGCCAGCAGCTTAGTCGCGATTCAGGGTAAGGATGAGCAGTTCTTC
V gene: TRBV7-9
clone size: -
D gene: -
J gene: TRBJ2-1

CDR3 protein: CASSEPQNTDTQYF
CDR3 DNA: TGTGCCAGCAGTGAGCCCCAGAACACAGATACGCAGTATTTT
V gene: TRBV25-1
clone size: few
D gene: -
J gene: TRBJ2-3

CDR3 protein: CASTFLKTGTSLIDEQFF
CDR3 DNA: TGTGCCAGCACGTTCCTTAAGACCGGGACTAGCCTTATCGATGAGCAGTTCTTC
V gene: TRBV27
clone size: -
D gene: TRBD2
J gene: TRBJ2-1

CDR3 protein: CASSPAVYYEQYF
CDR3 DNA: TGTGCCAGCTCACCGGCCGTTTACTACGAGCAGTACTTC
V gene: TRBV18
clone size: -
D gene: -
J gene: TRBJ2-7

CDR3 protein: CASSQPGYNYGYTF
CDR3 DNA: TGTGCCAGCAGCCAACCGGGATATAACTATGGCTACACCTTC
V gene: TRBV11-3
clone size: -
D gene: -
J gene: TRBJ1-2

CDR3 protein: CASSLDDLAEETQYF
CDR3 DNA: TGTGCCAGCAGCTTAGATGACCTAGCGGAAGAGACCCAGTACTTC
V gene: TRBV7-6
clone size: -
D gene: TRBD2
J gene: TRBJ2-5

CDR3 protein: CAWSDRGVVQDQPQHF
CDR3 DNA: TGTGCCTGGAGTGACAGGGGAGTAGTTCAGGATCAGCCCCAGCATTTT
V gene: TRBV30
clone size: once
D gene: TRBD1
J gene: TRBJ1-5

CDR3 protein: CAIRLLGETEAFF
CDR3 DNA: TGTGCCATCAGGTTGTTAGGAGAGACTGAAGCTTTCTTT
V gene: TRBV10-3
clone size: -
D gene: -
J gene: TRBJ1-1

CDR3 protein: CASSGGDKFSQFF
CDR3 DNA: TGTGCCAGCAGCGGGGGGGACAAATTTTCCCAGTTCTTC
V gene: TRBV5-5
clone size: -
D gene: -
J gene: TRBJ2-1

CDR3 protein: CASSTRGTGFYGYTF
CDR3 DNA: TGTGCCAGTAGTACAAGGGGGACAGGGTTCTATGGCTACACCTTC
V gene: TRBV19
clone size: -
D gene: TRBD1
J gene: TRBJ1-2

CDR3 protein: CASSVTGNEQYF
CDR3 DNA: TGTGCCAGCAGCGTTACAGGGAACGAGCAGTACTTC
V gene: TRBV11-2
clone size: -
D gene: -
J gene: TRBJ2-7

CDR3 protein: CASSAGGPPLHF
CDR3 DNA: TGTGCCAGCAGCGCAGGGGGCCCACCCCTCCACTTT
V gene: TRBV9
clone size: -
D gene: TRBD1
J gene: TRBJ1-6

CDR3 protein: CASSYSFMGANEQYF
CDR3 DNA: TGTGCCAGCAGTTACTCCTTTATGGGGGCAAACGAGCAGTACTTC
V gene: TRBV6-5
clone size: few
D gene: -
J gene: TRBJ2-7